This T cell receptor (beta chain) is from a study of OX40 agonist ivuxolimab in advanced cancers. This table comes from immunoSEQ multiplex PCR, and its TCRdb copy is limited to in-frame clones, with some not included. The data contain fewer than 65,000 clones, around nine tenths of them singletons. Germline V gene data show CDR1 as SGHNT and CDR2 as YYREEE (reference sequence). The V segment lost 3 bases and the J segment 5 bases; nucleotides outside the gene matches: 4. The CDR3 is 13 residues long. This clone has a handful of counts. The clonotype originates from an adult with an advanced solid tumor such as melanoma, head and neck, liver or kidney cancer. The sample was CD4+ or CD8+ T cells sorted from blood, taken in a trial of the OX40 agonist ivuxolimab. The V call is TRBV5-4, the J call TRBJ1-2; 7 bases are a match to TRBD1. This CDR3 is CASSSGTEYGYTF. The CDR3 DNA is TGTGCCAGCAGCTCTGGGACAGAGTATGGCTACACCTTC.